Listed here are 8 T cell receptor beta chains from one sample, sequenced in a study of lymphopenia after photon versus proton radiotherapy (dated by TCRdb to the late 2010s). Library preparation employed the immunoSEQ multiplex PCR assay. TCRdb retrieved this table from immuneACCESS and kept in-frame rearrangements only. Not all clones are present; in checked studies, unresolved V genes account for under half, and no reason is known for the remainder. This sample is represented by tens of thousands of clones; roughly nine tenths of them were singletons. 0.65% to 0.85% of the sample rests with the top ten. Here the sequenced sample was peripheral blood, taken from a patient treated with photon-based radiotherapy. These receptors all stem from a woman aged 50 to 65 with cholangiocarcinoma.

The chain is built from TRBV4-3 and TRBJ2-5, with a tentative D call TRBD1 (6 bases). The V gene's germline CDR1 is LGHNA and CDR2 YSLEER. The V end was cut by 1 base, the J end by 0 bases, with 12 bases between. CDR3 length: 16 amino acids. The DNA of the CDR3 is TGCGCCAGCAGCCAAGGACAGGCTTTGTACCAAGAGACCCAGTACTTC. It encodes CASSQGQALYQETQYF.

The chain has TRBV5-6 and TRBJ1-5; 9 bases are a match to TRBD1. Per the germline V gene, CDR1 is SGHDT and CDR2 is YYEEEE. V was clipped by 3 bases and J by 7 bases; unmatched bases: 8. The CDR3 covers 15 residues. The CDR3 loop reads CASSSRDRALQPQHF. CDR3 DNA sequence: TGTGCCAGCAGCTCCCGGGACAGGGCTTTACAGCCCCAGCATTTT.

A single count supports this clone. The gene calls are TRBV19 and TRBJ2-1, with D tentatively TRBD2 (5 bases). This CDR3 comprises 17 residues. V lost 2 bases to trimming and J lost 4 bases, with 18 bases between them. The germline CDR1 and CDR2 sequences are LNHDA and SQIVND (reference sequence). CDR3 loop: CASSIPTGIAFYNEQFF. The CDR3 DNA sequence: TGTGCCAGTAGTATACCTACGGGGATAGCGTTTTACAATGAGCAGTTCTTC.

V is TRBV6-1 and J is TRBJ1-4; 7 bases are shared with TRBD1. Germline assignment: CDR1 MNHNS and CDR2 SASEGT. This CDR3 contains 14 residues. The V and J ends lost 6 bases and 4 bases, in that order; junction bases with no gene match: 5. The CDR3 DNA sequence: TGTGCCAGCAGGACCGGGACAGTTAATGAAAAACTGTTTTTT. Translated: CASRTGTVNEKLFF.

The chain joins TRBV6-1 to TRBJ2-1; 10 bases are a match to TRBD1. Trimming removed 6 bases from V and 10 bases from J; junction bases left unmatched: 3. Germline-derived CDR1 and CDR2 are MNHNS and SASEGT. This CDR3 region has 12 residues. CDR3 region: CASRGQGREQFF. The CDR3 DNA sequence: TGTGCCAGCAGGGGACAGGGGAGGGAGCAGTTCTTC.

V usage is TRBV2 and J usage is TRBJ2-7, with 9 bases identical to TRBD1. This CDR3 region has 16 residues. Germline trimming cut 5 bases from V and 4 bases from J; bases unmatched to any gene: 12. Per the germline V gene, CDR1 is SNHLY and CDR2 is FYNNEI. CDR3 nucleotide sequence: TGTGCCAGCAGTATACGACGGACAGGGGCACCTTACGAGCAGTACTTC. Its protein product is CASSIRRTGAPYEQYF.

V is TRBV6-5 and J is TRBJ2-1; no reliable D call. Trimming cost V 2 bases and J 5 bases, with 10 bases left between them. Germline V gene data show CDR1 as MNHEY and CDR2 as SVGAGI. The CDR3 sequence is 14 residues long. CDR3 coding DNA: TGTGCCAGCAGTTACGGGGTGGGAAACAATGAGCAGTTCTTC. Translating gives CASSYGVGNNEQFF.

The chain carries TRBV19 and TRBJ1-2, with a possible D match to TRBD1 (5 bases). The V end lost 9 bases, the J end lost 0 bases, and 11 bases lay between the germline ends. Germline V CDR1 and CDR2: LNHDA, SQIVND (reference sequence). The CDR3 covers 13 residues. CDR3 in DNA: TGTGCCAGCAGAGGGGTACCTAACTATGGCTACACCTTC. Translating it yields CASRGVPNYGYTF.